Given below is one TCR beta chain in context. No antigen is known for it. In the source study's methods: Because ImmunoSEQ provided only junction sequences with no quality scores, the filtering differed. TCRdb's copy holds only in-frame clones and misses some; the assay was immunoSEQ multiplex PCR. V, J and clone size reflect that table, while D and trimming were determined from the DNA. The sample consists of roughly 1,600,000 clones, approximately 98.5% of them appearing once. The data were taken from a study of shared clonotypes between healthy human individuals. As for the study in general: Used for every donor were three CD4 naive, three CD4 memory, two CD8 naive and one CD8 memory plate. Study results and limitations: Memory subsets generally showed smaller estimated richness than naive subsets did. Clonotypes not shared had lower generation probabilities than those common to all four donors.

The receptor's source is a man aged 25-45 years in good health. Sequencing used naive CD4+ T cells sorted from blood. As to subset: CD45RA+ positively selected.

The CDR3 protein is CASSFSAGGTDTQYF. Written as DNA, the CDR3 is TGTGCCAGCAGCTTCTCAGCGGGAGGCACAGATACGCAGTATTTT. V gene TRBV7-9 combines with J gene TRBJ2-3; 8 bases map to TRBD2. The V gene's germline CDR1 is SEHNR and CDR2 FQNEAQ (reference sequence). The CDR3 length is 15 residues. Trimming cost V 3 bases and J 1 base; bases outside gene matches: 3.